Listed here are 11 T cell receptor beta chains from one sample, sequenced in a study of T cell repertoires and Cas9 in healthy adults. Some clones are missing from TCRdb's copy, which holds only in-frame ones; the method was immunoSEQ multiplex PCR. The sample carries tens of thousands of clones, 80% to 95% recorded once. The material sequenced was CD4+ effector T cells (CD127+, CD25-, CD137-, CD154-) from PBMCs; culture status not recorded. The receptors were gathered from a human donor in good health.

The V gene is TRBV14, the J gene TRBJ2-1, with D tentatively TRBD1 (5 bases). V dropped 4 bases and J dropped 0 bases, with 10 bases sitting between them. The CDR3 runs 15 residues. Germline lookup yields CDR1 SGHDN and CDR2 FVKESK. In DNA, the CDR3 is TGTGCCAGCAGCCTGGACATTAACTCCTACAATGAGCAGTTCTTC. Amino acid sequence: CASSLDINSYNEQFF.

The gene calls are TRBV5-4 and TRBJ2-1; 10 bases are shared with TRBD2. This CDR3 region has 15 residues. The germline CDR1 and CDR2 sequences are SGHNT and YYREEE (reference sequence). V was clipped by 1 base and J by 7 bases; unmatched bases: 5. The CDR3, as DNA: TGTGCCAGCAGCTTGTCTAGCGGGGGACATAATGAGCAGTTCTTC. Its protein product is CASSLSSGGHNEQFF.

The CDR3 is CASSLGGASIYEQFF. The CDR3 nucleotides are TGTGCCAGCAGCTTAGGCGGGGCTAGCATCTATGAGCAGTTCTTC. V and J are TRBV11-2 and TRBJ2-1; a possible D gene is TRBD2 (6 bases). CDR1 is SGHAT and CDR2 is FQNNGV in the germline V gene. The CDR3 has 15 residues. Trimming took off 1 base at V and 8 bases at J, with 15 bases between the two ends. Full variable domain (outside the CDR3, taken from reference TRBV11-2 and TRBJ2-1): EAGVAQSPRYKIIEKRQSVAFWCNPISGHATLYWYQQILGQGPKLLIQFQNNGVVDDSQLPKDRFSAERLKGVDSTLKIQPAKLEDSAVYLCASSLGGASIYEQFFGPGTRLTVL.

This chain joins TRBV9 and TRBJ2-1; D not resolved. The CDR3 contains 14 residues. The ends were cut back, 7 bases at V and 3 bases at J, with 14 bases in the middle. Per the germline V gene, CDR1 is SGDLS and CDR2 is YYNGEE. CDR3: CASGPLINYNEQFF. The CDR3 region has the DNA TGTGCCAGCGGTCCACTTATAAACTACAATGAGCAGTTCTTC. The complete variable domain, with remaining parts taken from reference TRBV9 and TRBJ2-1, reads DSGVTQTPKHLITATGQRVTLRCSPRSGDLSVYWYQQSLDQGLQFLIQYYNGEERAKGNILERFSAQQFPDLHSELNLSSLELGDSALYFCASGPLINYNEQFFGPGTRLTVL.

This chain links TRBV5-1 with TRBJ2-1; 9 nucleotides agree with TRBD1. Unmatched junction bases numbered 5, after V lost 5 bases and J lost 5 bases. CDR1 is SGHRS, CDR2 YFSETQ, per germline. The CDR3 totals 14 residues. DNA for the CDR3: TGCGCCAGCAGTCACGGGACAGGGAACAATGAGCAGTTCTTC. This translates into CASSHGTGNNEQFF.

The chain is built from TRBV18 and TRBJ2-3; D unclear. The CDR3 is 15 amino acids. The germline CDR1 and CDR2 sequences are KGHSH and LQKENI. Trimming pared 3 bases from V and 0 bases from J, leaving 10 bases between. This CDR3 reads CASSPSVASTDTQYF. As DNA, the CDR3 is TGTGCCAGCTCACCTTCCGTCGCTAGCACAGATACGCAGTATTTT.

The J gene is TRBJ2-3, the V gene TRBV6-4; D is unresolved. V dropped 2 bases and J dropped 2 bases, with 5 bases sitting between them. The CDR3 consists of 13 residues. From germline, CDR1 is MRHNA and CDR2 SNTAGT. CDR3 amino acids: CASSDPYTDTQYF. The DNA of the CDR3 is TGTGCCAGCAGTGACCCGTACACAGATACGCAGTATTTT.

The genes are TRBV6-1 and TRBJ1-6, with D uncertain. Germline lookup yields CDR1 MNHNS and CDR2 SASEGT. V shed 4 bases and J shed 14 bases, with 9 bases lying between them. The CDR3 runs 11 residues. DNA of the CDR3: TGTGCCAGCAGTGGGGTCCGGGCCCTCCACTTT. The encoded protein is CASSGVRALHF.

The CDR3 DNA reads TGTGCCATCAGTGAGTCCCGAGGGGGAAAAGAGACCCAGTACTTC. It codes for CAISESRGGKETQYF. The chain recombines TRBV10-3 with TRBJ2-5; D is perhaps TRBD1 (6 bases). Between the trimmed V and J ends, which lost 0 bases and 3 bases, there was a span of 11 bases. This CDR3 is 15 amino acids long. The germline V gene has CDR1 ENHRY and CDR2 SYGVKD.

This chain uses TRBV19 with TRBJ2-1; 11 bases match TRBD2. The CDR3 is 15 residues long. With V trimmed by 9 bases and J by 4 bases, 8 bases remained unmatched. Germline V lookup: CDR1 LNHDA, CDR2 SQIVND (reference sequence). The CDR3 spells CASHTGTSGYNEQFF. Here the CDR3 DNA reads TGTGCCAGCCACACCGGGACTAGCGGATACAATGAGCAGTTCTTC.

This chain uses TRBV4-3 with TRBJ1-5; 9 bases are a match to TRBD1. The CDR3 has 15 residues. Germline V gene lookup returns CDR1 LGHNA and CDR2 YSLEER. With 1 base clipped from V and 7 bases from J, the junction kept 5 bases outside the gene matches. CDR3 protein: CASSQGTGAVQPQHF. The DNA for the CDR3 is TGCGCCAGCAGCCAAGGGACAGGGGCTGTCCAGCCCCAGCATTTT.